Following are 8 T cell receptor beta chains from one sample sequenced in a study of T-cell memory formation after mild COVID-19. TCRdb reprocessed the 5' RACE reads with MiXCR, giving one entry per CDR3 protein. The sample lists about 140,000 distinct CDR3 sequences, over 6% occurring once. Sequenced sample: PBMCs or a T cell subset sorted from them (not recorded which). These receptors were taken from an adult woman who had mild COVID-19 (a few samples of this study predate the infection). Cell type and time point are not known.

This clonotype was counted many times. CDR3 protein: CASSLVGGGRDEQFF. CDR3 in DNA: TGTGCCAGCAGCTTAGTTGGTGGCGGGAGAGATGAGCAGTTCTTC. The genes are TRBV7-2 and TRBJ2-1; 7 bases agree with TRBD2. The trim removed 1 base at V and 8 bases at J, leaving 8 bases unmatched. Germline V gives CDR1 SGHTA, CDR2 FQGNSA. The CDR3 loop spans 15 amino acids.

This clonotype occurred many times. The chain employs TRBV7-8 and TRBJ2-1, with TRBD2 matching 8 bases. The germline gives CDR1 SGHVS, CDR2 FQNEAQ. The CDR3 is 15 amino acids. J lost 5 bases, V lost 2 bases, and 5 bases had no gene match. The CDR3 here is CASSLMAGGHNEQFF. CDR3 nucleotide sequence: TGTGCCAGCAGCTTAATGGCGGGAGGTCACAATGAGCAGTTCTTC.

This clonotype was counted ten times or more. The gene calls are TRBV7-6 and TRBJ2-1; tentative D call: TRBD2 (6 bases). V gave up 4 bases and J gave up 3 bases, with 13 bases separating them. The germline V gene has CDR1 SGHVS and CDR2 FNYEAQ. The CDR3 has 15 amino acids. The CDR3 is CASSSRRALYNEQFF. CDR3 DNA: TGTGCCAGCAGCTCTAGGAGGGCTCTCTACAATGAGCAGTTCTTC.

CDR3 sequence (DNA): TGTGCCAGCAGCGTTGGACAGGGGGATGAAAAACTGTTTTTT. Protein: CASSVGQGDEKLFF. The J gene is TRBJ1-4, the V gene TRBV4-2; 10 bases map to TRBD1. Germline loops: CDR1 LGHNA, CDR2 YNFKEQ. The CDR3 has 14 amino acids. V trimming: 5 bases; J trimming: 6 bases; junction bases outside the gene matches: 3.

This clonotype appeared a few times. The gene calls are TRBV7-8 and TRBJ1-5; D is perhaps TRBD1 (5 bases). The CDR3 spans 13 residues. The ends were cut back, 1 base at V and 7 bases at J, with 8 bases in the middle. The germline gives CDR1 SGHVS, CDR2 FQNEAQ. The CDR3 loop is CASSLGQQQPQHF. The CDR3 DNA reads TGTGCCAGCAGCTTAGGACAGCAACAGCCCCAGCATTTT.

This clonotype was seen a few times. The chain's CDR3 is CSGDITGAGTDTQYF. DNA of the CDR3: TGCAGCGGCGATATTACAGGGGCTGGCACAGATACGCAGTATTTT. The genes are TRBV29-1 and TRBJ2-3, with TRBD1 identical over 7 bases. Germline V gives CDR1 SQVTM, CDR2 ANQGSEA. The CDR3 totals 15 residues. V lost 7 bases and J lost 1; bases outside the gene matches: 11.

This clonotype occurred many times. The rearrangement links TRBV12-3 or TRBV12-4 to TRBJ1-5; the match to TRBD1 covers 12 bases. This CDR3 spans 16 amino acids. After removal of 5 bases from V and 6 bases from J, the junction contained 8 bases not matched to a gene. The CDR3 is CASSTGTGGVGQPQHF. CDR3 in DNA: TGTGCCAGCAGTACCGGGACAGGGGGCGTGGGTCAGCCCCAGCATTTT.

This clonotype was observed a handful of times. CDR3 sequence (DNA): TGCGCCAGCAGCTTGGCGGACTTCGTCAACACTGAAGCTTTCTTT. It yields the protein CASSLADFVNTEAFF. This chain links TRBV5-1 with TRBJ1-1; D unresolved. The germline CDR1 and CDR2 sequences are SGHRS and YFSETQ. Deletions cut 0 bases from V and 2 bases from J, with 11 bases between. This CDR3 contains 15 residues.